This T cell receptor (beta chain) was captured in a study of vaccination and CD4 T cells after COVID-19. The V end lost 8 bases, the J end lost 9 bases, and 20 bases lay between the germline ends. The CDR3 contains 14 residues. Looked up from germline, CDR1 is MNHNS and CDR2 is SASEGT. At the Johns Hopkins FTIC core, DNA taken from cultured CD4+ T cells was sequenced by way of the Oncomine TCR Beta short-read assay. TCRdb re-called the PCR reads with MiXCR, one entry per CDR3 protein. This table has around 18,000 distinct CDR3 sequences, around 50% appearing once. Note on this clonotype: Its specificity is unknown.

Specified time point: late sampling 161 to 241 days after vaccination in a few convalescent patients. Treatment meaning: approximately nine-day PBMC culture with coronavirus spike peptide pools or control peptides (ViraFEST assay). V and J are TRBV6-1 and TRBJ2-1, with D perhaps matching TRBD1 (5 bases). The material was CD4+ T cells from blood, cultured in vitro, obtained about 7 months after SARS-CoV-2 vaccination. This TCR derives from a human donor who had recovered from COVID-19. CDR3 sequence: CASGSARDFAEQFF. The DNA for the CDR3 is TGTGCCAGCGGGTCGGCCAGGGATTTCGCTGAGCAGTTCTTC.